The TCR beta chain under discussion was sequenced for a study of OX40 agonist ivuxolimab in advanced cancers. Using immunoSEQ multiplex PCR, the repertoire was profiled, and TCRdb retains in-frame clones only, with some absent. The sample lists some 77,000 clones, around 85% occurring once. About this clone: A read error may produce the germline difference seen at one junction end.

CDR3 length: 13 amino acids. Per germline, CDR1 MNHEY and CDR2 SVGAGI. This chain connects TRBV6-5 to TRBJ2-1, with TRBD2 matching 7 bases. The TCR comes from an adult with an advanced solid tumor such as melanoma, head and neck, liver or kidney cancer. The material was CD4+ or CD8+ T cells sorted from blood, obtained in a trial of the OX40 agonist ivuxolimab. In nucleotides, the CDR3 is TGTGCCAGCAGTCACAACCGACTGGAGGGAGGGATCTTC. Protein product: CASSHNRLEGGIF.